This record looks at one TCR beta chain sequence and its context. This library used roughly 430 ng RNA and molecular barcoded adaptors spanning alpha/delta and beta/gamma chains. TCRdb reprocessed the reads with MiXCR, giving one entry per CDR3 protein. In the table there are almost 40,000 distinct CDR3 sequences, 14% of which are singletons. CDR1 is MNHEY and CDR2 is SVGAGI in the germline V gene. V lost 2 bases and J lost 7, with 6 bases in between. The CDR3 extends over 12 amino acids. This specimen belongs to a study of read filtering for tumor transcriptome and immune sequencing. In the study overall: Whole-transcriptome libraries were prepared after DNase treatment.

The sequencing input was a population of CD138-negative cells sorted from bone marrow. This rearrangement joins TRBV6-5 to TRBJ2-1, with unresolved D. The sequence was collected from a donor aged 40 or older with multiple myeloma. The CDR3 DNA reads as TGTGCCAGCAGTTACGGGCGGAATGAGCAGTTCTTC. Amino acid sequence: CASSYGRNEQFF.